The 20 T cell receptor beta chains presented below share a single source sample, sequenced in a study of beta chain features in type 1 diabetes. Every bit of the isolated RNA underwent reverse transcription, so sequencing read expressed TCRB transcripts. Libraries were prepared by immunoSEQ multiplex PCR; TCRdb keeps only in-frame clonotypes and omits some of them. The sample shows 970,000 or so clones, 17% of them seen only once. Sequenced: naive CD4+ T cells from blood. These receptors were taken from a woman between 18 and 30 years old in good health.

Only a few counts were recorded for this clone. The chain has TRBV18 and TRBJ1-1; the D gene is possibly TRBD1 (6 bases). Germline loops: CDR1 KGHSH, CDR2 LQKENI. Between the trimmed V and J ends, which lost 0 bases and 11 bases, there was a span of 16 bases. This CDR3 is 14 amino acids long. This CDR3 is CASSPPAGGPAAFF. The CDR3, as DNA: TGTGCCAGCTCACCACCGGCCGGGGGGCCGGCGGCTTTCTTT.

This chain connects TRBV6-6 to TRBJ1-5; D ambiguous. V shed 5 bases and J shed 2 bases, with 16 bases lying between them. CDR1 MNHNY and CDR2 SVGAGI come from the germline V gene (reference sequence). The CDR3 runs to 16 residues. The CDR3 region has the DNA TGTGCCAGCAGTCACCCGGTTCGCCCGGGCAATCAGCCCCAGCATTTT. Translating gives CASSHPVRPGNQPQHF.

CDR3 bases: TGCGCCAGCAGCCGCCAGAGAGCTAACTACGAGCAGTACTTC. This encodes CASSRQRANYEQYF. This chain connects TRBV4-3 to TRBJ2-7; D gene unclear. This CDR3 has 14 residues. V shed 4 bases and J shed 3 bases, with 13 bases lying between them. Germline CDR1 is LGHNA and CDR2 is YSLEER.

The chain employs TRBV4-3 and TRBJ2-2; 8 bases agree with TRBD2. V dropped 4 bases and J dropped 9; count of bases not matched to a gene: 4. The CDR3 runs to 13 residues. Germline V gene lookup returns CDR1 LGHNA and CDR2 YSLEER. The CDR3 reads CASSPGLDRELFF. CDR3 bases: TGCGCCAGCAGCCCGGGACTAGACCGGGAGCTGTTTTTT.

This clone showed up just a few times. The chain combines TRBV28 with TRBJ2-1, with D tentatively TRBD2 (6 bases). Looked up from germline, CDR1 is MDHEN and CDR2 is SYDVKM. Trimming removed 2 bases from V and 3 bases from J, with 14 bases in between. CDR3 length equals 16 residues. As DNA, the CDR3 is TGTGCCAGCAGTTTAGAGGTGGGAGGTTACTACAATGAGCAGTTCTTC. Residues: CASSLEVGGYYNEQFF. Looking up the rest from reference TRBV28 and TRBJ2-1 gives the full variable domain: DVKVTQSSRYLVKRTGEKVFLECVQDMDHENMFWYRQDPGLGLRLIYFSYDVKMKEKGDIPEGYSVSREKKERFSLILESASTNQTSMYLCASSLEVGGYYNEQFFGPGTRLTVL.

The J gene is TRBJ2-2, the V gene TRBV28; TRBD1 matches at 8 bases. Trimming at V came to 3 bases and at J to 2 bases, leaving 8 bases not matched to a gene. CDR1 and CDR2 from the germline V gene are MDHEN and SYDVKM. The CDR3 sequence is 17 residues long. CDR3 residues: CASSFSVGQGNTGELFF. The CDR3 coding sequence is TGTGCCAGCAGTTTCTCTGTAGGACAGGGAAACACCGGGGAGCTGTTTTTT.

The table lists this clone with a few counts. This chain connects TRBV19 to TRBJ2-1; D remains ambiguous. This CDR3 has 14 residues. The V and J ends lost 5 bases and 7 bases respectively, with 15 bases between them. The germline V gene encodes CDR1 LNHDA and CDR2 SQIVND (reference sequence). This CDR3 is CASSSIDLRNEQFF. The CDR3 DNA sequence: TGTGCCAGTAGTTCTATAGACCTGAGGAATGAGCAGTTCTTC. The full variable domain, with the rest looked up from reference TRBV19 and TRBJ2-1, is DGGITQSPKYLFRKEGQNVTLSCEQNLNHDAMYWYRQDPGQGLRLIYYSQIVNDFQKGDIAEGYSVSREKKESFPLTVTSAQKNPTAFYLCASSSIDLRNEQFFGPGTRLTVL.

This clone was detected a few times. This chain connects TRBV28 to TRBJ2-5, with 11 bases that match TRBD1. V lost 4 bases and J lost 3; bases outside the gene matches: 4. The CDR3 covers 15 residues. Germline assignment: CDR1 MDHEN and CDR2 SYDVKM. The CDR3 reads CASSWTGGGKETQYF. The CDR3 DNA reads as TGTGCCAGCAGTTGGACAGGGGGCGGGAAAGAGACCCAGTACTTC.

Worth noting for this clone: Distinct nucleotide sequences in the sample also encode this CDR3. The rearrangement uses TRBV19 and TRBJ2-1; D ambiguous. The CDR3 runs 13 residues. Germline V lookup: CDR1 LNHDA, CDR2 SQIVND (reference sequence). Trimming took 1 base from V and 3 from J, leaving 4 bases between them. CDR3 region: CASSIGIYNEQFF. As DNA, the CDR3 is TGTGCCAGTAGTATAGGCATCTACAATGAGCAGTTCTTC.

Regarding this clone: Different DNA sequences within this sample yield the same CDR3. The chain carries TRBV6-5 and TRBJ2-7, with 7 positions matching TRBD2. The CDR3 totals 15 residues. Germline CDR1 and CDR2: MNHEY and SVGAGI. Trimming took 0 bases from V and 0 from J; bases not matched to a gene: 2. CDR3 protein: CASSYSAGDSYEQYF. DNA for the CDR3: TGTGCCAGCAGTTACTCCGCGGGAGACTCCTACGAGCAGTACTTC.

Written as DNA, the CDR3 is TGTGCCAGCTCAGAGTCAGGGGAGACCCAGTACTTC. Translating it yields CASSESGETQYF. The V call is TRBV18, the J call TRBJ2-5; TRBD1 is a possible D gene (5 bases). The V end was cut by 5 bases, the J end by 5 bases, with 9 bases between. Germline-derived CDR1 and CDR2 are KGHSH and LQKENI. This CDR3 comprises 12 residues.

This clone turned up a few times. One end of the junction is discordant with germline, which a read error may explain. The chain recombines TRBV28 with TRBJ2-7; 8 nucleotides align to TRBD2. Germline V lookup: CDR1 MDHEN, CDR2 SYDVKM. The CDR3 has 16 residues. The DNA for the CDR3 is TGTGCCAGCAGCCACCGTCCGGGACTAGGGATCTACGGGCAGTACTTC. It specifies CASSHRPGLGIYGQYF.

This clone was counted only a few times. Other DNA variants within this sample encode the same CDR3. The chain is built from TRBV7-2 and TRBJ2-3; 15 bases map to TRBD2. The CDR3 spans 14 residues. The V and J ends lost 5 bases and 9 bases, in that order; junction bases with no gene match: 3. Germline assignment: CDR1 SGHTA and CDR2 FQGNSA. The CDR3 spells CASSAGLAGGTQYF. CDR3 coding DNA: TGTGCCAGCAGCGCCGGACTAGCGGGAGGGACGCAGTATTTT.

This clone was detected once. The rearrangement links TRBV2 to TRBJ2-7, with 10 positions matching TRBD1. V was pared by 6 bases and J by 4 bases, with 3 bases of the junction left unmatched. Germline V gene data show CDR1 as SNHLY and CDR2 as FYNNEI. The CDR3 is 13 residues long. Here the CDR3 reads CASRGDRGYEQYF. The DNA of the CDR3 is TGTGCCAGCAGAGGGGACAGGGGTTACGAGCAGTACTTC. Using reference TRBV2 and TRBJ2-7 for the parts outside the CDR3, the full variable domain is EPEVTQTPSHQVTQMGQEVILRCVPISNHLYFYWYRQILGQKVEFLVSFYNNEISEKSEIFDDQFSVERPDGSNFTLKIRSTKLEDSAMYFCASRGDRGYEQYFGPGTRLTVT.

V and J are TRBV5-1 and TRBJ2-1, with D tentatively TRBD2 (6 bases). The germline V gene has CDR1 SGHRS and CDR2 YFSETQ. The CDR3 has 18 amino acids. V was clipped by 4 bases and J by 0 bases, with 20 bases between them. In DNA form, the CDR3 reads TGCGCCAGCAGCCCCTCGAGTCTAGCGTCGAGCTCCTACAATGAGCAGTTCTTC. Translation: CASSPSSLASSSYNEQFF.

CDR3 sequence reads: CASSWTYEVYGYTF. CDR3 DNA: TGCGCCAGCAGCTGGACATACGAAGTCTATGGCTACACCTTC. V and J are TRBV5-1 and TRBJ1-2, with D perhaps matching TRBD1 (5 bases). V dropped 3 bases and J dropped 4 bases, with 13 bases sitting between them. The CDR3 is 14 residues long. From germline, CDR1 is SGHRS and CDR2 YFSETQ.

This clone was recorded a few times. This sequence joins TRBV5-1 and TRBJ2-1; TRBD2 matches 10 bases. The germline V gene encodes CDR1 SGHRS and CDR2 YFSETQ. V lost 1 base and J lost 1; bases outside the gene matches: 2. The CDR3 has 16 residues. The CDR3 region is CASSLKLAGSYNEQFF. The CDR3 DNA sequence: TGCGCCAGCAGCTTGAAACTAGCGGGATCCTACAATGAGCAGTTCTTC.

This clone was found a few times. The chain links TRBV5-1 to TRBJ2-5, with 10 nucleotides matching TRBD1. J was trimmed by 3 bases and V by 3 bases; bases with no gene match: 2. The length of the CDR3 is 14 residues. The germline gives CDR1 SGHRS, CDR2 YFSETQ. This CDR3 reads CASSSTGGKETQYF. The CDR3 DNA reads TGCGCCAGCAGCTCGACAGGGGGCAAAGAGACCCAGTACTTC.

This clone was observed a few times. Here the CDR3 DNA reads TGTGCCAGCAGCCAGAGCGGGAGAGCCTACGAGCAGTACTTC. Amino acid sequence: CASSQSGRAYEQYF. V is TRBV6-5 and J is TRBJ2-7; 8 bases are a match to TRBD2. This CDR3 region has 14 residues. V dropped 6 bases and J dropped 2; count of bases not matched to a gene: 6. From germline, CDR1 is MNHEY and CDR2 SVGAGI.

The V and J genes are TRBV7-2 and TRBJ2-2; maybe TRBD2 (5 bases). V lost 3 bases and J lost 9, with 17 bases in between. The CDR3 spans 15 residues. The germline CDR1 and CDR2 sequences are SGHTA and FQGNSA. In nucleotides, the CDR3 is TGTGCCAGCAGCTTCCGGACTCCCCTGCCCAGGGAGCTGTTTTTT. Amino acids: CASSFRTPLPRELFF.